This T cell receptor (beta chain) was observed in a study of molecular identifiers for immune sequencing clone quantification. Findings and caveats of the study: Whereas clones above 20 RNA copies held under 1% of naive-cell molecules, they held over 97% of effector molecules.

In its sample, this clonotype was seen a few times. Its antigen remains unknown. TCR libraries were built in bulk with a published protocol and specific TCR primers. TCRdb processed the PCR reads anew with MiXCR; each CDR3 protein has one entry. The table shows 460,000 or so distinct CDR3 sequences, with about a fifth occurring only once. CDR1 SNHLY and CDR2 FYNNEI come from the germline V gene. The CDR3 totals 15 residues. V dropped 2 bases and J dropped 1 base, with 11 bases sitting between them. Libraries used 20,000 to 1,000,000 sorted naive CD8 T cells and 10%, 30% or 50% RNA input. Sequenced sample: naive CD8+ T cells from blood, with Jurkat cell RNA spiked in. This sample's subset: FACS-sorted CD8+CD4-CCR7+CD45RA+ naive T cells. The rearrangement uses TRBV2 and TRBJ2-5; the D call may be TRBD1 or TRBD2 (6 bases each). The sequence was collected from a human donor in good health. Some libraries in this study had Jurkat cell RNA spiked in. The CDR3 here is CASSERGDSQETQYF. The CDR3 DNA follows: TGTGCCAGCAGTGAAAGGGGGGATAGCCAAGAGACCCAGTACTTC.